This TCR beta chain is from a study of siplizumab effects on memory and regulatory T cells. Study-level results: Solely a minor proportion of alloreactive clones could be assigned to unstimulated subsets. Among mappable alloreactive CD4+ clones, the Treg-derived fraction averaged roughly 70% with siplizumab versus approximately 26% in controls. Naive T cells appeared more varied than memory cells and looked like key alloresponse contributors.

TCRdb keeps only in-frame clones here, not all; method: immunoSEQ multiplex PCR. The sample holds about 100,000 clones; about 90% are singletons and the top ten take just over 2.5%. Note on this clone: As yet, its antigen is unknown.

The CDR3 is 15 amino acids. The V segment lost 6 bases and the J segment 3 bases; nucleotides outside the gene matches: 8. The source is a human donor in good health. Some clones in this sample may be carry-over from other donors' samples. This chain connects TRBV6-7 to TRBJ2-3; 8 nucleotides align to TRBD1. TRBV6-7 counts as an open reading frame of uncertain function. Sequencing used CD4+ T cells sorted from blood. The DNA of the CDR3 is TGTGCCAGCAGCCCAGACAGGGGAGGAACAGATACGCAGTATTTT. It translates to CASSPDRGGTDTQYF.